These 19 T cell receptor beta chains were all obtained from the same sample, sequenced in a study of T cell responses to AZD1222 COVID-19 vaccine. Sequencing was performed with immunoSEQ multiplex PCR; in TCRdb, only in-frame clones are kept and a portion is missing. This sample has 150,000 or so clones, with about 89% found just once. The input for sequencing was peripheral blood, taken 28 days after the second AZD1222 dose. These TCRs come from an adult who received the AZD1222 COVID-19 vaccine.

CDR3 sequence reads: CASSRTGGSIYNEQFF. Written as DNA, the CDR3 is TGTGCCAGCAGCCGGACGGGCGGGAGTATCTACAATGAGCAGTTCTTC. The chain links TRBV5-5 to TRBJ2-1; 7 bases align to TRBD2. Germline CDR1 reads SGHKS; CDR2 reads YYEKEE (reference sequence). This CDR3 spans 16 amino acids. V shed 4 bases and J 3 bases; nucleotides not matched to a gene: 10.

V is TRBV10-2 and J is TRBJ2-1; 9 bases fit TRBD2. Germline CDR1 and CDR2: WSHSY and SAAADI. J was trimmed by 4 bases and V by 8 bases; bases with no gene match: 3. The CDR3 sequence is 13 residues long. CDR3 bases: TGCGCCAGCGAGGCGGGGGGGTACAATGAGCAGTTCTTC. Its translation: CASEAGGYNEQFF.

This clone occurred once. The V and J genes are TRBV12-3 or TRBV12-4 and TRBJ1-5, with D perhaps TRBD1 (5 bases). This CDR3 contains 12 residues. Trimming cost V 3 bases and J 6 bases, with 6 bases left between them. The CDR3 DNA follows: TGTGCCAGCAGTTTTGGGGGTCAGCCCCAGCATTTT. Residues: CASSFGGQPQHF.

The rearrangement joins TRBV5-1 to TRBJ1-5; D gene unclear. Trimming left V 0 bases short and J 7 bases short, with 11 bases between. The CDR3 is made up of 14 amino acids. Germline V CDR1 and CDR2: SGHRS, YFSETQ. CDR3 sequence reads: CASSLGPGSQPQHF. DNA for the CDR3: TGCGCCAGCAGCTTGGGTCCAGGTTCACAGCCCCAGCATTTT.

The chain carries TRBV7-6 and TRBJ2-7; D call uncertain. The germline V gene encodes CDR1 SGHVS and CDR2 FNYEAQ. V lost 3 bases and J 0 bases, leaving 15 bases between the germline ends. CDR3 size: 16 residues. This CDR3 is CASSFYPPPYSYEQYF. CDR3 bases: TGTGCCAGCAGCTTTTATCCGCCTCCTTACTCCTACGAGCAGTACTTC.

The chain carries TRBV19 and TRBJ2-1, with 8 positions matching TRBD2. The V and J ends lost 5 bases and 9 bases, in that order; junction bases with no gene match: 12. Germline V lookup: CDR1 LNHDA, CDR2 SQIVND (reference sequence). The CDR3 extends over 15 amino acids. This CDR3 reads CASSPLEGLVFEQFF. CDR3 DNA: TGTGCCAGTAGTCCGCTTGAGGGACTAGTCTTTGAGCAGTTCTTC.

V usage is TRBV7-9 and J usage is TRBJ2-3, with 8 bases that match TRBD1. Trimming removed 1 base from V and 7 bases from J; junction bases left unmatched: 13. Germline lookup yields CDR1 SEHNR and CDR2 FQNEAQ (reference sequence). CDR3 length: 17 amino acids. The CDR3 nucleotides read TGTGCCAGCAGCTTAGTCCTCAGGACAGGGTCTCTGTATACGCAGTATTTT. This gives the protein CASSLVLRTGSLYTQYF.

The gene calls are TRBV19 and TRBJ2-1; 10 bases agree with TRBD1. From germline, CDR1 is LNHDA and CDR2 SQIVND (reference sequence). Trimming at V came to 7 bases and at J to 7 bases, leaving 13 bases not matched to a gene. The CDR3 is 16 amino acids. CDR3 in amino acids: CASTHPGQGYVNEQFF. The DNA for the CDR3 is TGTGCCAGTACCCACCCGGGACAGGGGTATGTGAATGAGCAGTTCTTC.

CDR3 DNA sequence: TGCGCCAGCAGCCAAGATATGGAGGAGACCCAGTACTTC. Its protein product is CASSQDMEETQYF. V gene TRBV4-1 combines with J gene TRBJ2-5; no clear D gene. Germline V lookup: CDR1 MGHRA, CDR2 YSYEKL. V shed 0 bases and J shed 5 bases, with 7 bases lying between them. The CDR3 covers 13 residues.

The V call is TRBV29-1, the J call TRBJ1-2; 8 bases fit TRBD1. Per the germline V gene, CDR1 is SQVTM and CDR2 is ANQGSEA. V gave up 6 bases and J gave up 4 bases; unmatched junction bases: 7. This CDR3 region has 13 residues. This chain's CDR3 is CSVRDRTRYGYTF. CDR3 bases: TGCAGCGTGAGGGACAGGACACGCTATGGCTACACCTTC. Full variable domain (outside the CDR3, taken from reference TRBV29-1 and TRBJ1-2): SAVISQKPSRDICQRGTSLTIQCQVDSQVTMMFWYRQQPGQSLTLIATANQGSEATYESGFVIDKFPISRPNLTFSTLTVSNMSPEDSSIYLCSVRDRTRYGYTFGSGTRLTVV.

V is TRBV3-1 (or the pseudogene TRBV3-2) and J is TRBJ2-2, with D perhaps matching TRBD2 (5 bases). Germline lookup yields CDR1 LGHDT and CDR2 YNNKEL (reference sequence). V was clipped by 4 bases and J by 3 bases, with 9 bases between them. The CDR3 runs to 14 residues. Here the CDR3 DNA reads TGTGCCAGCAGCCCTGGAGGTTACACCGGGGAGCTGTTTTTT. It yields the protein CASSPGGYTGELFF.

This sequence joins TRBV3-1 (or the pseudogene TRBV3-2) and TRBJ2-5; the D gene is possibly TRBD1 (7 bases). The germline V and J ends were trimmed by 0 bases and 0 bases, with 17 bases remaining between them. Germline lookup yields CDR1 LGHDT and CDR2 YNNKEL (reference sequence). This CDR3 is built from 18 residues. This CDR3 is CASSQDSRAGGYQETQYF. CDR3 nucleotide sequence: TGTGCCAGCAGCCAAGATTCTAGGGCAGGGGGGTACCAAGAGACCCAGTACTTC.

V usage is TRBV4-2 and J usage is TRBJ2-5, with 8 bases lining up with TRBD2. V lost 4 bases, J lost 2 bases, and 6 bases stayed unmatched. CDR1 and CDR2 from the germline V gene are LGHNA and YNFKEQ. This CDR3 is 15 amino acids long. The CDR3 reads CASSPLSGTQETQYF. Here the CDR3 DNA reads TGTGCCAGCAGCCCACTTAGCGGGACACAAGAGACCCAGTACTTC.

This chain joins TRBV7-9 and TRBJ2-7; D remains ambiguous. CDR3 length: 13 amino acids. Looked up from germline, CDR1 is SEHNR and CDR2 is FQNEAQ (reference sequence). Trimming shortened V by 1 base and J by 6 bases, and 10 bases separated the two germline ends. CDR3: CASSLGYPSEQYF. The CDR3 DNA is TGTGCCAGCAGCTTAGGCTATCCCTCCGAGCAGTACTTC.

The rearrangement uses TRBV25-1 and TRBJ1-5; possibly TRBD1 for D (5 bases). V lost 10 bases and J lost 2, with 12 bases in between. The CDR3 extends over 13 amino acids. Per the germline V gene, CDR1 is MGHDK and CDR2 is SYGVNS. This CDR3 reads CATQGRGNQPQHF. In DNA form, the CDR3 reads TGTGCCACCCAGGGAAGGGGCAATCAGCCCCAGCATTTT.

The gene calls are TRBV7-2 and TRBJ2-2; 9 bases align to TRBD2. The germline V gene encodes CDR1 SGHTA and CDR2 FQGNSA. The junction had 11 bases not matched to a gene; V was cut back by 5 bases and J by 4 bases. The CDR3 extends over 17 amino acids. CDR3 coding DNA: TGTGCCAGCAGCCCCCTAGGGCTAGCGGGATCCACCGGGGAGCTGTTTTTT. This translates into CASSPLGLAGSTGELFF.

The genes are TRBV27 and TRBJ1-6, with a tentative D call TRBD1 (6 bases). V shed 4 bases and J shed 9 bases, with 22 bases lying between them. The CDR3 runs 17 residues. Germline values: CDR1 MNHEY, CDR2 SMNVEV (reference sequence). CDR3 residues: CASSSALPGHRGSPLHF. The CDR3 DNA sequence: TGTGCCAGCAGTTCCGCTTTGCCGGGACATAGGGGTTCACCCCTCCACTTT.

The V and J genes are TRBV9 and TRBJ1-2; D perhaps matches TRBD1 (5 bases). In germline, CDR1 is SGDLS, CDR2 YYNGEE. Trimming took off 4 bases at V and 7 bases at J, with 20 bases between the two ends. The CDR3 has 15 residues. The CDR3 protein is CASSIGSGGSSGYTF. The CDR3 DNA reads as TGTGCCAGCAGCATAGGTTCTGGGGGAAGTTCTGGCTACACCTTC.

The chain links TRBV5-4 to TRBJ2-7, with 9 nucleotides matching TRBD1. The V gene's germline CDR1 is SGHNT and CDR2 YYREEE (reference sequence). J lost 6 bases, V lost 2 bases, and 12 bases had no gene match. This CDR3 is 16 amino acids long. CDR3 residues: CASSLSTGGPSTEQYF. In DNA form, the CDR3 reads TGTGCCAGCAGCTTAAGTACAGGGGGCCCCTCGACCGAGCAGTACTTC.